The 27 T cell receptor beta chains given below trace back to one sample, sequenced in a study of T cells after yellow fever vaccination. Using its own MiXCR run on the 5' RACE reads, TCRdb lists one record per CDR3 protein. The sample includes around 180,000 distinct CDR3 sequences, 5.5% to 7.5% of them seen just once. The sample in question was CD4+ T cells sorted from PBMCs, obtained on the day of the first yellow fever vaccination. These receptors all come from a man aged 18 to 35 who received the YFV17D yellow fever vaccine.

In this sample, this clonotype turned up a few times. The J gene is TRBJ2-1, the V gene TRBV6-2 or TRBV6-3, with 8 bases identical to TRBD1. Unmatched junction bases numbered 16, after V lost 4 bases and J lost 5 bases. Germline V lookup: CDR1 MNHEY, CDR2 SVGEGT. This CDR3 has 18 residues. CDR3 amino acids: CASSFWPRRGQGNNEQFF. For the CDR3, the DNA is TGTGCCAGCAGTTTTTGGCCGAGACGTGGACAGGGAAACAATGAGCAGTTCTTC.

This clonotype was recorded a few times. This chain links TRBV9 with TRBJ1-3; 7 nucleotides line up with TRBD1. The CDR3 length is 15 residues. Germline V CDR1 and CDR2: SGDLS, YYNGEE. With V trimmed by 3 bases and J by 2 bases, 5 bases remained unmatched. The CDR3 reads CASSADRDTGNTIYF. The CDR3 region has the DNA TGTGCCAGCAGCGCCGACAGGGATACTGGAAACACCATATATTTT.

This clonotype was detected many times. The CDR3 sequence: CASSPGSYNEQFF. For the CDR3, the DNA is TGTGCCAGCAGCCCCGGATCTTACAATGAGCAGTTCTTC. The chain employs TRBV7-2 and TRBJ2-1, with D unclear. V gave up 5 bases and J gave up 4 bases, with 9 bases separating them. Germline CDR1 reads SGHTA; CDR2 reads FQGNSA. The CDR3 loop spans 13 amino acids.

Concerning this clonotype itself: This clone may be a read error of a much larger clone one base away. The chain combines TRBV3-1 with TRBJ2-7, with 8 bases aligning to TRBD1. The V gene's germline CDR1 is LGHDT and CDR2 YNNKEL (reference sequence). CDR3 length: 16 amino acids. Unmatched junction bases numbered 12, after V lost 5 bases and J lost 3 bases. The chain's CDR3 is CASSERIETGVYEQYF. For the CDR3, the DNA is TGTGCCAGCAGCGAGAGGATCGAGACAGGGGTCTACGAGCAGTACTTC.

This clonotype was recorded many times. The chain carries TRBV10-3 and TRBJ2-3; possible D gene TRBD2, 6 bases. The CDR3 consists of 13 residues. V was clipped by 10 bases and J by 2 bases, with 13 bases between them. The germline CDR1 and CDR2 sequences are ENHRY and SYGVKD. The CDR3 loop reads CATRDLNTDTQYF. The CDR3 DNA reads TGTGCCACCCGGGACTTAAACACAGATACGCAGTATTTT.

This chain joins TRBV10-1 and TRBJ1-5; D gene unclear. V was trimmed by 7 bases and J by 0 bases, leaving 28 bases between them. This CDR3 region has 20 residues. Germline CDR1 WNHNN, CDR2 SYGVQD (reference sequence). The CDR3 coding sequence is TGCGCCAGCATCCAGACTGACGGAAGAACAGCTATACTTAGCAATCAGCCCCAGCATTTT. Translating it yields CASIQTDGRTAILSNQPQHF.

The sample holds many counts of this clonotype. The chain combines TRBV7-9 with TRBJ1-6; D is unclear. The CDR3 has 14 amino acids. The V gene's germline CDR1 is SEHNR and CDR2 FQNEAQ (reference sequence). V lost 5 bases to trimming and J lost 8 bases, with 13 bases between them. DNA of the CDR3: TGTGCCAGCAGCAACGGTGGGTCTCATTCACCCCTCCACTTT. Its translation: CASSNGGSHSPLHF.

This clonotype came up many times. The gene calls are TRBV4-3 and TRBJ2-3; perhaps TRBD1 as D (6 bases). CDR1 and CDR2 (germline): LGHNA, YSLEER. This CDR3 spans 15 amino acids. Between the trimmed V and J ends, which lost 4 bases and 4 bases, there was a span of 15 bases. The CDR3 sequence is CASSPILGGADTQYF. The CDR3 DNA reads TGCGCCAGCAGCCCGATACTAGGGGGTGCAGATACGCAGTATTTT.

There are many counts of this clonotype. V and J are TRBV27 and TRBJ1-6; TRBD1 might be the D (5 bases). In germline, CDR1 is MNHEY, CDR2 SMNVEV (reference sequence). Trimming left V 3 bases short and J 9 bases short, with 15 bases between. The CDR3 is 15 amino acids. The CDR3 coding sequence is TGTGCCAGCAGTTTTCTTGCGAGGGGCGGTTCACCCCTCCACTTT. Protein sequence: CASSFLARGGSPLHF.

A few counts support this clonotype. The rearrangement joins TRBV10-3 to TRBJ2-5, with D possibly called TRBD1 or TRBD2 (5 bases each). V lost 6 bases and J 3 bases, leaving 17 bases between the germline ends. Looked up from germline, CDR1 is ENHRY and CDR2 is SYGVKD. CDR3 length equals 15 residues. This chain's CDR3 is CAISALGPLEETQYF. CDR3 coding DNA: TGTGCCATCAGCGCCCTGGGACCCTTAGAAGAGACCCAGTACTTC.

This clonotype was seen ten or more times. The rearrangement joins TRBV6-5 to TRBJ2-5, with a weak D call TRBD2 (7 bases). V shed 5 bases and J shed 9 bases, with 19 bases lying between them. This CDR3 region has 14 residues. From germline, CDR1 is MNHEY and CDR2 SVGAGI. The CDR3 loop reads CASSLGGDALAQYF. The CDR3 bases are TGTGCCAGCAGTCTAGGGGGGGACGCCCTGGCCCAGTACTTC.

This chain connects TRBV4-2 to TRBJ1-6, with 8 bases identical to TRBD1. CDR1 LGHNA and CDR2 YNFKEQ come from the germline V gene. This CDR3 region has 17 residues. Germline trimming cut 0 bases from V and 4 bases from J; bases unmatched to any gene: 5. For the CDR3, the DNA is TGTGCCAGCAGCCAAGAAACAGGGGGAGGGTATAATTCACCCCTCCACTTT. Translated: CASSQETGGGYNSPLHF.

In its sample, this clonotype was seen many times. The chain carries TRBV5-1 and TRBJ1-5, with D possibly TRBD1 on 5 matching bases. Deletions cut 2 bases from V and 1 base from J, with 13 bases between. The CDR3 loop spans 16 amino acids. Germline-derived CDR1 and CDR2 are SGHRS and YFSETQ. The CDR3 loop is CASSLGGQGSNQPQHF. The CDR3 DNA sequence: TGCGCCAGCAGCTTAGGTGGGCAGGGAAGCAATCAGCCCCAGCATTTT.

This clonotype was observed a few times. The CDR3 reads CASSSRVGGYTF. The CDR3 bases are TGTGCCAGCAGTTCCCGAGTTGGTGGCTACACCTTC. V gene TRBV12-3 or TRBV12-4 combines with J gene TRBJ1-2; D unresolved. The CDR3 has 12 amino acids. V lost 4 bases and J lost 7, with 10 bases in between.

This clonotype was seen at least ten times. The chain couples TRBV20-1 to TRBJ2-1, with D hard to call. The CDR3 has 11 amino acids. V was pared by 6 bases and J by 7 bases, with 10 bases between. Germline V gives CDR1 DFQATT, CDR2 SNEGSKA (reference sequence). CDR3 region: CSAPRGNEQFF. For the CDR3, the DNA is TGCAGTGCCCCCCGTGGAAATGAGCAGTTCTTC.

This clonotype was counted only a few times. The chain carries TRBV18 and TRBJ1-1; D is uncertain. Germline values: CDR1 KGHSH, CDR2 LQKENI. V dropped 6 bases and J dropped 5 bases, with 4 bases sitting between them. This CDR3 is 10 amino acids long. CDR3: CASSQTEAFF. The CDR3, as DNA: TGTGCCAGCTCCCAAACTGAAGCTTTCTTT.

The table lists this clonotype with a few counts. The chain links TRBV5-4 to TRBJ2-3; D not certain. V lost 0 bases to trimming and J lost 4 bases, with 12 bases between them. The CDR3 contains 15 residues. The germline V gene has CDR1 SGHNT and CDR2 YYREEE (reference sequence). The CDR3 DNA sequence: TGTGCCAGCAGCTTGGTGGGTCCCAGCGCAGATACGCAGTATTTT. This encodes CASSLVGPSADTQYF.

This rearrangement joins TRBV7-3 to TRBJ2-3, with unresolved D. The germline V and J ends were trimmed by 1 base and 4 bases, with 6 bases remaining between them. The length of the CDR3 is 13 residues. Germline V gene data show CDR1 as SGHTA and CDR2 as FQGTGA. The CDR3: CASSLMASDTQYF. The CDR3 coding sequence is TGTGCCAGCAGCTTAATGGCATCAGATACGCAGTATTTT.

This clonotype has a count of ten or more. The chain has TRBV3-1 and TRBJ2-5; 9 positions match TRBD2. CDR1 and CDR2 from the germline V gene are LGHDT and YNNKEL (reference sequence). Trimming at V came to 4 bases and at J to 12 bases, leaving 12 bases not matched to a gene. The CDR3 spans 14 residues. The CDR3 DNA reads as TGTGCCAGCAGCCCCCCCGGGACTAGCCGGGCCGAGTACTTC. Translation: CASSPPGTSRAEYF.

The chain couples TRBV11-2 to TRBJ2-2; D gene ambiguous. Germline loops: CDR1 SGHAT, CDR2 FQNNGV. The CDR3 runs 16 residues. V was clipped by 5 bases and J by 7 bases, with 20 bases between them. CDR3 bases: TGTGCCAGCAGCCCCCGGGTGCCAGTTCTCGGCGGGGAGCTGTTTTTT. The encoded protein is CASSPRVPVLGGELFF.

In DNA, the CDR3 is TGTGCCAGCAGTTTAGGACGGATCGAAGCTTTCTTT. Translating gives CASSLGRIEAFF. V and J are TRBV12-3 or TRBV12-4 and TRBJ1-1; D ambiguous. Between the trimmed V and J ends, which lost 1 base and 8 bases, there was a span of 8 bases. The CDR3 contains 12 residues.

This chain joins TRBV4-3 and TRBJ1-1; TRBD1 is a possible D gene (6 bases). The CDR3 runs 13 residues. V lost 5 bases, J lost 4 bases, and 11 bases lay in between. The germline gives CDR1 LGHNA, CDR2 YSLEER. This CDR3 reads CASSTTGITEAFF. CDR3 DNA: TGCGCCAGCAGCACCACAGGGATCACTGAAGCTTTCTTT.

The CDR3 coding sequence is TGTGCCAGCAGCTTATGGGGTAGGAACACTGAAGCTTTCTTT. Translation: CASSLWGRNTEAFF. J is TRBJ1-1 and V is TRBV7-2; D remains unclear. Trimming left V 2 bases short and J 1 base short, with 8 bases between. Germline lookup yields CDR1 SGHTA and CDR2 FQGNSA. CDR3 size: 14 residues.

This clonotype has a handful of counts. The rearrangement joins TRBV4-2 to TRBJ1-5; D is uncertain. CDR1 LGHNA and CDR2 YNFKEQ come from the germline V gene. This CDR3 is 13 amino acids long. Trimming cost V 3 bases and J 5 bases, with 8 bases left between them. The CDR3 sequence is CASSQSFDQPQHF. CDR3 in DNA: TGTGCCAGCAGCCAGTCATTCGATCAGCCCCAGCATTTT.

This clonotype was picked up many times. V and J are TRBV4-1 and TRBJ2-5; possibly TRBD1 for D (5 bases). CDR3 length: 12 residues. CDR1 MGHRA and CDR2 YSYEKL come from the germline V gene. V was shortened by 6 bases and J by 7 bases, with 12 bases between the two germline ends. CDR3 amino acids: CASRQQQGTQYF. The CDR3 DNA sequence: TGCGCCAGCAGACAGCAGCAGGGGACCCAGTACTTC.

This clonotype was detected many times. V and J are TRBV10-2 and TRBJ2-4; D gene ambiguous. V shed 8 bases and J shed 1 base, with 9 bases lying between them. The CDR3 spans 13 residues. Germline V gene lookup returns CDR1 WSHSY and CDR2 SAAADI. The DNA of the CDR3 is TGCGCCAGCCGGGTGGGGGCCAAAAACATTCAGTACTTC. It translates to CASRVGAKNIQYF.

The chain carries TRBV27 and TRBJ2-1; 9 nucleotides line up with TRBD1. Germline values: CDR1 MNHEY, CDR2 SMNVEV (reference sequence). Unmatched junction bases numbered 2, after V lost 5 bases and J lost 0 bases. The CDR3 totals 15 residues. The chain's CDR3 is CASSRQGGSYNEQFF. As DNA, the CDR3 is TGTGCCAGCAGTCGACAGGGGGGCTCCTACAATGAGCAGTTCTTC.